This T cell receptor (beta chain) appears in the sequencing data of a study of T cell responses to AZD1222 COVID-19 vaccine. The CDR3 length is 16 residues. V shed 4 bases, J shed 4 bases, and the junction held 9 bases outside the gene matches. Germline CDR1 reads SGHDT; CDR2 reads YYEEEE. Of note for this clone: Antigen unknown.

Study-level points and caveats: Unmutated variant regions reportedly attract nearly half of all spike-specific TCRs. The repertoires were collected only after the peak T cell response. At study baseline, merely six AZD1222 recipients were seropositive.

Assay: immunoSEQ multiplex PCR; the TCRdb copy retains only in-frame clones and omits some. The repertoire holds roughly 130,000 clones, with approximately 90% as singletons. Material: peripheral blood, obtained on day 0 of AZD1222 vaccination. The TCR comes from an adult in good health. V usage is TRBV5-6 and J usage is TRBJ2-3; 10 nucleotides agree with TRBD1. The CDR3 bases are TGTGCCAGCAGCCCAAGGACAGGGGGTGAAGCAGATACGCAGTATTTT. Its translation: CASSPRTGGEADTQYF.